What follows is one TCR beta chain and its context. Its antigen is undetermined. The CDR3 contains 18 residues. Germline CDR1 reads MDHEN; CDR2 reads SYDVKM. With V trimmed by 4 bases and J by 5 bases, 17 bases remained unmatched. Primers included in the PCR were 60 Vbeta and 13 Jbeta primers. The assay was immunoSEQ multiplex PCR, and TCRdb's table has in-frame clones only and misses some. The sample lists some 110,000 clones, approximately 67% seen once, with about 1.5% in the top ten. The data derive from a study of cytomegalovirus exposure and HLA in healthy donors. Study-level findings and limits: The study put roughly 160 TCR beta chains on its list as cytomegalovirus-associated. Reports described diagnosis of cytomegalovirus status by the classifier as highly specific and sensitive.

The sequence came from a man aged 18-30 years in good health and CMV-seronegative. The genes are TRBV28 and TRBJ2-1; 7 nucleotides agree with TRBD2. The specimen sequenced was PBMCs. CDR3 DNA sequence: TGTGCCAGCAGTTCCCCCTCCCCCCGGACTAGAGGAGACAATGAGCAGTTCTTC. Protein product: CASSSPSPRTRGDNEQFF.